The subject of this entry is one TCR beta chain. Its antigen is not identified. This entry is derived from a study of shared clonotypes between healthy human individuals. Recent vaccinations or acute infections were absent in the healthy HIV-negative adult donors. General study points: In general, naive subsets displayed greater estimated richness than memory subsets did. Exclusively blood specimens were collected; tissue repertoires likely differ. The donor pool, a small one, limited the genetic and exposure-history diversity represented.

Profiling relied on immunoSEQ multiplex PCR, and the TCRdb table lists in-frame clones only, not all of them. Counted here are around 510,000 clones, 95% to 96% occurring once; the ten biggest clones make up about 0.06%. The receptor comes from a woman aged 25-40 years in good health. What was sequenced was naive CD4+ T cells sorted from blood. The subset denotes: CD45RA+ positively selected.

CDR3 nucleotide sequence: TGTGCCATCAGTGAGTCAAGGGGGCAGGCTGTGAACACTGAAGCTTTCTTT. This translates into CAISESRGQAVNTEAFF. The rearrangement uses TRBV10-3 and TRBJ1-1; 7 nucleotides line up with TRBD1. Germline CDR1 reads ENHRY; CDR2 reads SYGVKD. The CDR3 is 17 residues long. V gave up 0 bases and J gave up 0 bases; unmatched junction bases: 7.